The rows below give T cell receptor beta chains drawn from one sample of a study of cytomegalovirus exposure and HLA in healthy donors. The table came from immunoSEQ multiplex PCR; TCRdb's copy has only in-frame clones and leaves some out. The repertoire holds around 170,000 clones, roughly 80% seen once, with about 0.39% in the top ten. Sequences were obtained from PBMCs. Receptor source: a boy younger than 10 in good health and CMV-seronegative. CDR3s include the opening cysteine and the closing phenylalanine or tryptophan. The D gene is left open where the match is weak. Only some rows state a clone size, as once, few, many or a class for expanded clones.

TRBV5-1	TRBD1	TRBJ2-1	NA	CASGNSGTGNNEQFF	TGCGCCAGCGGCAATTCCGGGACAGGGAATAATGAGCAGTTCTTC
TRBV5-1	TRBD2	TRBJ2-5	NA	CASSPSGGRETQYF	TGCGCCAGCAGCCCCTCCGGCGGGAGAGAGACCCAGTACTTC
TRBV5-1	NA	TRBJ1-3	NA	CASSSGLSLGNTIYF	TGCGCCAGCAGCTCAGGACTGAGCCTTGGAAACACCATATATTTT
TRBV29-1	TRBD2	TRBJ2-6	NA	CSVGPGGTGANVLTF	TGCAGCGTTGGACCGGGGGGTACCGGGGCCAACGTCCTGACTTTC
TRBV10-3	NA	TRBJ1-1	NA	CAIGADTEAFF	TGTGCCATCGGGGCAGACACTGAAGCTTTCTTT
TRBV27	NA	TRBJ1-5	NA	CASSRSPGRHNQPQHF	TGTGCCAGCAGTCGAAGCCCGGGTAGGCACAATCAGCCCCAGCATTTT
TRBV10-3	TRBD1	TRBJ1-1	NA	CAISADRGTEAFF	TGTGCCATCAGTGCGGACAGGGGCACTGAAGCTTTCTTT
TRBV11-1	TRBD2	TRBJ2-1	NA	CASSPGLAFYNEQFF	TGTGCCAGCAGCCCGGGACTAGCTTTTTACAATGAGCAGTTCTTC
TRBV27	TRBD2	TRBJ2-3	once	CASSLASGSMDDTQYF	TGTGCCAGCAGTTTAGCTAGCGGGAGTATGGACGATACGCAGTATTTT
TRBV5-1	NA	TRBJ1-1	few	CASSLYGELDEAFF	TGCGCCAGCAGCTTGTATGGGGAGCTTGATGAAGCTTTCTTT
TRBV2	NA	TRBJ1-1	few	CASSERRVVMNTEAFF	TGTGCCAGCAGTGAACGGAGGGTAGTTATGAACACTGAAGCTTTCTTT
TRBV5-1	TRBD1	TRBJ2-5	NA	CASSLVSGGAQETQYF	TGCGCCAGCAGCTTGGTATCAGGGGGAGCCCAAGAGACCCAGTACTTC
TRBV12-1	NA	TRBJ2-5	NA	CASSFDEPRASAQETQYF	TGTGCCAGCAGCTTTGACGAACCGCGAGCGTCTGCTCAAGAGACCCAGTACTTC
TRBV5-1	NA	TRBJ2-1	NA	CASSLSGSSYNEQFF	TGCGCCAGCAGCTTGTCCGGGAGCTCCTACAATGAGCAGTTCTTC
TRBV5-1	NA	TRBJ2-7	NA	CASSLLADYEQYF	TGCGCCAGCAGCCTACTAGCAGACTACGAGCAGTACTTC
TRBV19	NA	TRBJ1-5	NA	CASSILFESPNQPQHF	TGTGCCAGTAGTATCTTATTCGAGAGTCCCAATCAGCCCCAGCATTTT
TRBV12-5	TRBD1	TRBJ2-1	NA	CASGLSGQGYNEQFF	TGTGCTAGTGGTTTGAGCGGACAGGGTTACAATGAGCAGTTCTTC
TRBV10-2	TRBD2	TRBJ2-7	NA	CASSEKREGDEQYF	TGCGCCAGCAGTGAAAAGCGGGAGGGTGACGAGCAGTACTTC
TRBV9	NA	TRBJ2-6	NA	CASSVGGGFAGANVLTF	TGTGCCAGCAGCGTAGGCGGGGGCTTCGCTGGGGCCAACGTCCTGACTTTC
TRBV19	TRBD2	TRBJ2-3	NA	CASRSGLAGPADTQYF	TGTGCCAGTAGATCCGGACTAGCGGGACCCGCAGATACGCAGTATTTT
TRBV5-6	TRBD1	TRBJ1-4	few	CASSLYRGTNEKLFF	TGTGCCAGCAGCTTGTACAGGGGCACTAATGAAAAACTGTTTTTT
TRBV28	NA	TRBJ2-7	few	CASSDIDGSYEQYF	TGTGCCAGCAGTGACATAGACGGATCCTACGAGCAGTACTTC
TRBV28	TRBD2	TRBJ2-1	once	CASSWTSGTNEQFF	TGTGCCAGCAGTTGGACTAGCGGTACCAATGAGCAGTTCTTC
TRBV5-6	NA	TRBJ1-1	NA	CASSLATNTEAFF	TGTGCCAGCAGCTTGGCTACGAACACTGAAGCTTTCTTT
TRBV10-3	TRBD1	TRBJ1-2	NA	CAIRGTGEVGGYTF	TGTGCCATCAGGGGGACAGGGGAAGTAGGCGGCTACACCTTC
TRBV2	NA	TRBJ2-3	NA	CASNPATDMQYF	TGTGCCAGCAACCCAGCCACAGATATGCAGTATTTT
TRBV5-1	NA	TRBJ2-6	NA	CASTLWGPPGANVLTF	TGCGCCAGCACTCTCTGGGGGCCCCCTGGGGCCAACGTCCTGACTTTC
TRBV6-6	TRBD2	TRBJ2-2	NA	CASSYRRERDGELFF	TGTGCCAGCAGTTACAGGCGGGAGAGAGACGGGGAGCTGTTTTTT
TRBV5-4	TRBD2	TRBJ2-1	NA	CASSLDSGAHNEQFF	TGTGCCAGCAGCTTGGACAGCGGGGCTCACAATGAGCAGTTCTTC
TRBV19	TRBD1	TRBJ1-5	many	CASSIWDSRINQPQHF	TGTGCCAGTAGTATTTGGGACAGCAGAATTAATCAGCCCCAGCATTTT
TRBV27	TRBD1	TRBJ1-2	NA	CASSSAGQVNYGYTF	TGTGCCAGCAGTTCAGCGGGACAGGTCAACTATGGCTACACCTTC
TRBV6-6	TRBD2	TRBJ2-7	NA	CASSYKATSGSSGQYF	TGTGCCAGCAGTTATAAAGCGACTAGCGGATCGTCAGGGCAGTACTTC
TRBV5-1	TRBD1	TRBJ1-4	few	CASSIRDSQRYEKLFF	TGCGCCAGCAGCATCCGGGACAGCCAACGTTATGAAAAACTGTTTTTT
TRBV30	NA	TRBJ1-1	NA	CAWSTKGGTEAFF	TGTGCCTGGAGTACGAAAGGGGGCACTGAAGCTTTCTTT
TRBV6-1	TRBD1	TRBJ2-7	NA	CASSVDRGVQYF	TGTGCCAGCAGTGTAGACAGGGGGGTGCAGTACTTC
TRBV7-8	TRBD2	TRBJ2-5	NA	CASSKTSGGSLSAQYF	TGTGCCAGCAGCAAGACTAGCGGGGGTTCCCTGTCGGCCCAGTACTTC
TRBV7-2	NA	TRBJ2-7	NA	CASIPEDTYEQYF	TGTGCCAGCATTCCAGAAGATACCTACGAGCAGTACTTC
TRBV5-3	TRBD2	TRBJ2-7	NA	CARSTGLAGDRYEQYF	TGTGCCAGAAGCACAGGACTAGCGGGAGATCGGTACGAGCAGTACTTC
TRBV30	TRBD1	TRBJ2-7	NA	CAWSRTGQEQYF	TGTGCCTGGAGTCGCACGGGACAGGAGCAGTACTTC
TRBV6-1	TRBD2	TRBJ2-5	NA	CASSEGSLAGETQYF	TGTGCCAGCAGTGAAGGTAGCCTAGCGGGAGAGACCCAGTACTTC
TRBV6-5	NA	TRBJ2-1	NA	CASTKDGEWYNEQFF	TGTGCCAGCACCAAAGACGGGGAATGGTACAATGAGCAGTTCTTC
TRBV5-1	TRBD2	TRBJ2-1	NA	CASRPSGREDNEQFF	TGCGCCAGCAGGCCCAGCGGGAGAGAGGACAATGAGCAGTTCTTC
TRBV27	NA	TRBJ2-7	NA	CASSPIMPEGSYEQYF	TGTGCCAGCAGTCCTATTATGCCGGAGGGCTCCTACGAGCAGTACTTC
TRBV5-1	NA	TRBJ2-5	NA	CASSVSLGGGETQYF	TGCGCCAGCAGCGTTTCCCTCGGGGGTGGAGAGACCCAGTACTTC
TRBV7-6	NA	TRBJ2-5	NA	CASSLDSGSQETQYF	TGTGCCAGCAGCTTAGATTCGGGATCACAAGAGACCCAGTACTTC
TRBV4-1	TRBD2	TRBJ2-3	NA	CASSHPRIAGGTDTQYF	TGCGCCAGCAGCCACCCACGCATAGCGGGAGGGACAGATACGCAGTATTTT
TRBV29-1	TRBD1	TRBJ2-7	NA	CSATWDSSYEQYF	TGCAGCGCTACATGGGACAGCTCCTACGAGCAGTACTTC
TRBV11-2	TRBD2	TRBJ2-3	NA	CASSLGLLSGRWADTQYF	TGTGCCAGCAGCTTAGGCCTACTTAGCGGGAGATGGGCAGATACGCAGTATTTT
TRBV10-2	NA	TRBJ1-4	few	CASSEDRPNEKLFF	TGCGCCAGCAGTGAGGACAGGCCTAATGAAAAACTGTTTTTT
TRBV5-6	TRBD1	TRBJ1-3	NA	CASSLWPQGRGNTIYF	TGTGCCAGCAGCTTGTGGCCACAGGGGCGTGGAAACACCATATATTTT
TRBV6-6	NA	TRBJ1-1	NA	CASSPSPGPNTEAFF	TGTGCCAGCAGTCCCAGTCCTGGTCCGAACACTGAAGCTTTCTTT
TRBV11-2	NA	TRBJ1-1	NA	CASSLIPSEAFF	TGTGCCAGCAGCTTAATACCGAGTGAAGCTTTCTTT
TRBV5-1	TRBD2	TRBJ2-7	NA	CASSLNTLRLAATYEQYF	TGCGCCAGCAGCTTAAATACACTACGACTAGCGGCAACCTACGAGCAGTACTTC
TRBV7-2	NA	TRBJ1-2	NA	CASSTRSSYGYTF	TGTGCCAGCAGCACACGGTCTAGCTATGGCTACACCTTC
TRBV10-2	NA	TRBJ2-2	NA	CASSPDGLNTGELFF	TGCGCCAGCAGCCCGGACGGACTGAACACCGGGGAGCTGTTTTTT
TRBV6-5	TRBD2	TRBJ2-7	NA	CASSYPKTSDHEQYF	TGTGCCAGCAGTTACCCCAAGACTAGCGACCACGAGCAGTACTTC
TRBV7-9	NA	TRBJ2-2	NA	CASSLVALAVNTGELFF	TGTGCCAGCAGCTTAGTGGCACTAGCAGTCAACACCGGGGAGCTGTTTTTT
TRBV7-2	TRBD1	TRBJ2-1	NA	CASSLGTGYNEQFF	TGTGCCAGCAGCTTAGGGACAGGGTACAATGAGCAGTTCTTC
TRBV7-6	NA	TRBJ2-5	once	CASSNRQETQYF	TGTGCCAGCAGCAATCGCCAAGAGACCCAGTACTTC